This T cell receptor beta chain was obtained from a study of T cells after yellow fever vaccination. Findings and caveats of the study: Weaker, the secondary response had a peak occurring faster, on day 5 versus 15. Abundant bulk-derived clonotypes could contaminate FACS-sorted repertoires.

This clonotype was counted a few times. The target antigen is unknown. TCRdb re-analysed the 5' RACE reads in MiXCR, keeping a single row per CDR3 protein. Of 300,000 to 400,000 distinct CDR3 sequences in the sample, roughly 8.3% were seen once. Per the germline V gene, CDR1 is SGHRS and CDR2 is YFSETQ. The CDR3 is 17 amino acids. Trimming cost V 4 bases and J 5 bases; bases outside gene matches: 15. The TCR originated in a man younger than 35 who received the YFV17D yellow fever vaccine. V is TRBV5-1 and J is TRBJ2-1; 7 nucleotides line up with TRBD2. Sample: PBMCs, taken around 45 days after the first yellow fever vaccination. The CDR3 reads CASSQEGAGRVDNEQFF. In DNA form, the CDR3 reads TGCGCCAGCAGCCAAGAGGGAGCGGGGAGGGTCGACAATGAGCAGTTCTTC.